This T cell receptor beta chain stems from a study of response to subunit inactivated influenza vaccine. The germline V gene has CDR1 DFQATT and CDR2 SNEGSKA (reference sequence). The CDR3 runs 13 residues. The V end was cut by 2 bases, the J end by 6 bases, with 14 bases between. TCRdb re-called the RT-PCR reads through MiXCR, storing one row per CDR3 protein. The sample consists of about 540,000 distinct CDR3 sequences, 11% to 15% of them appearing once. The material was PBMCs from blood, obtained 11 to 12 days after vaccination. The genes are TRBV20-1 and TRBJ2-7; no reliable D call. The TCR sequence derives from a man between 50 and 59 years old who received an inactivated influenza vaccine. The CDR3 sequence is CSARLDLGFEQYF. CDR3 DNA sequence: TGCAGTGCTAGACTAGATTTGGGGTTCGAGCAGTACTTC.